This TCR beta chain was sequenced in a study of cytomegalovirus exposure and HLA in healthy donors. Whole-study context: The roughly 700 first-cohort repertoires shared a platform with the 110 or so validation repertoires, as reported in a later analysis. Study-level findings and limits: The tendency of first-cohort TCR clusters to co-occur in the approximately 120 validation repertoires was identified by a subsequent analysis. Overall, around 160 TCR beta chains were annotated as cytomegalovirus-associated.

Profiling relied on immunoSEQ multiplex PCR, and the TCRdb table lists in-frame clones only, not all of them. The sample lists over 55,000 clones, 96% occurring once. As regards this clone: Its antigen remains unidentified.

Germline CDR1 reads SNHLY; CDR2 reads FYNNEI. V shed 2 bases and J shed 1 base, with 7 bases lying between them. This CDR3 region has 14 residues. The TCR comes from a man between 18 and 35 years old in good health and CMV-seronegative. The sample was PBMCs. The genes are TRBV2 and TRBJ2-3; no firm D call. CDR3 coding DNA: TGTGCCAGCAGTGAAAACAGCCGCACAGATACGCAGTATTTT. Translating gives CASSENSRTDTQYF.